Following are 27 T cell receptor beta chains from one sample sequenced in a study of follicular helper T cells after annual influenza vaccination. Measured with immunoSEQ multiplex PCR; TCRdb has only the in-frame clones, and not every one. The sample shows roughly 15,000 clones, just under 80% of them seen only once. Time point indicated: 2015-2016 season, pre-vaccination. The material sequenced was CXCR5- memory CD4+ T cells sorted from blood, taken on the day of influenza vaccination. The receptor set was obtained from an adult who received the influenza vaccine.

This clone has just one count. The rearrangement uses TRBV30 and TRBJ2-2; the D is unclear. CDR3 length: 13 residues. V shed 0 bases and J shed 7 bases, with 9 bases lying between them. From germline, CDR1 is GTSNPN and CDR2 SVGIG (reference sequence). The CDR3 loop is CAWSVIGSGELFF. In DNA form, the CDR3 reads TGTGCCTGGAGTGTAATAGGTAGCGGGGAGCTGTTTTTT.

This chain connects TRBV19 to TRBJ2-2; the D call may be TRBD1 or TRBD2 (5 bases each). Trimming cost V 3 bases and J 2 bases, with 16 bases left between them. Germline V gene sequence: CDR1 LNHDA, CDR2 SQIVND (reference sequence). This CDR3 spans 17 amino acids. CDR3 coding DNA: TGTGCCAGTAGTATCCTGCTCCCGGGGCTCAACACCGGGGAGCTGTTTTTT. Its protein product is CASSILLPGLNTGELFF.

The rearrangement links TRBV6-1 to TRBJ2-2; no reliable D call. The CDR3 sequence is 15 residues long. Trimming left V 4 bases short and J 6 bases short, with 15 bases between. From germline, CDR1 is MNHNS and CDR2 SASEGT. The DNA for the CDR3 is TGTGCCAGCAGTGGGAATAACTTGCCGTCCGGGGAGCTGTTTTTT. Residues: CASSGNNLPSGELFF.

The gene calls are TRBV10-3 and TRBJ2-7; D is possibly TRBD2 (6 bases). The CDR3 has 13 residues. Trimming pared 8 bases from V and 0 bases from J, leaving 11 bases between. Germline lookup yields CDR1 ENHRY and CDR2 SYGVKD. The CDR3 loop reads CAIGRDSSYEQYF. In DNA form, the CDR3 reads TGTGCCATCGGCCGGGACTCCTCCTACGAGCAGTACTTC.

The V and J genes are TRBV5-6 and TRBJ1-4; tentative D call: TRBD1 (5 bases). V was cut by 4 bases and J by 6 bases, with 7 bases left in between. Germline CDR1 is SGHDT and CDR2 is YYEEEE. The CDR3 extends over 12 amino acids. The CDR3 protein is CASSLRDEKLFF. The CDR3 DNA reads TGTGCCAGCAGCCTCAGGGATGAAAAACTGTTTTTT.

The chain is built from TRBV7-3 and TRBJ1-1, with D unresolved. The germline V gene encodes CDR1 SGHTA and CDR2 FQGTGA. Between the trimmed V and J ends, which lost 5 bases and 0 bases, there was a span of 7 bases. This CDR3 has 13 residues. The CDR3 spells CASSKTMNTEAFF. Written as DNA, the CDR3 is TGTGCCAGCAGCAAAACAATGAACACTGAAGCTTTCTTT.

The chain couples TRBV6-4 to TRBJ1-2; 8 nucleotides align to TRBD1. Germline CDR1 MRHNA, CDR2 SNTAGT. V lost 3 bases and J lost 13; bases outside the gene matches: 10. CDR3 length: 13 residues. DNA for the CDR3: TGTGCCAGCAGTGAAGACCACAGGGGGTCGTGCACCTTC. Encoded protein: CASSEDHRGSCTF.

A few counts support this clone. This chain connects TRBV5-4 to TRBJ2-7; the D is unclear. V was clipped by 4 bases and J by 3 bases, with 5 bases between them. Germline-derived CDR1 and CDR2 are SGHNT and YYREEE (reference sequence). The CDR3 contains 11 residues. In DNA form, the CDR3 reads TGTGCCAGCAGCACGCACTACGAGCAGTACTTC. Translating gives CASSTHYEQYF.

The chain recombines TRBV14 with TRBJ2-1, with TRBD2 as a possible D gene (6 bases). V was shortened by 4 bases and J by 9 bases, with 13 bases between the two germline ends. The CDR3 has 13 residues. The germline V gene has CDR1 SGHDN and CDR2 FVKESK. The CDR3: CASSLLTSGEQFF. CDR3 coding DNA: TGTGCCAGCAGCCTCCTGACTAGTGGTGAGCAGTTCTTC.

CDR3 nucleotide sequence: TGTGCCTGGTCCTCGGGTAAGGGAGGTACTGAAGCTTTCTTT. Translated: CAWSSGKGGTEAFF. The J gene is TRBJ1-1, the V gene TRBV30, with unresolved D. CDR1 GTSNPN and CDR2 SVGIG come from the germline V gene (reference sequence). The germline V and J ends were trimmed by 5 bases and 5 bases, with 18 bases remaining between them. CDR3 size: 14 residues.

This clone came up once. V and J are TRBV2 and TRBJ1-3, with no clear D. CDR3 length: 11 residues. V lost 8 bases and J 4 bases, leaving 6 bases between the germline ends. Germline V CDR1 and CDR2: SNHLY, FYNNEI. CDR3 bases: TGTGCCAGCTCGGACGGAAACACCATATATTTT. As protein: CASSDGNTIYF.

Only one count was recorded for this clone. The chain has TRBV21-1 and TRBJ2-7; TRBD2, the D gene given by the table, was not confirmed from the DNA. TRBV21-1 constitutes a pseudogene. The CDR3 contains 19 residues. This chain's CDR3 is CASSLLRGETSGLSYEQYF. The DNA of the CDR3 is TGTGCCAGCAGCCTCTTAAGGGGTGAGACTAGCGGACTCTCCTACGAGCAGTACTTC.

This clone was recorded only once. The genes are TRBV10-2 and TRBJ1-5; tentatively, D is TRBD1 (6 bases). CDR3 length equals 15 residues. The V gene's germline CDR1 is WSHSY and CDR2 SAAADI. The V end was cut by 8 bases, the J end by 0 bases, with 14 bases between. CDR3 DNA: TGCGCCAGCCACAAGGGGGGAAATAGCAATCAGCCCCAGCATTTT. This sequence encodes CASHKGGNSNQPQHF.

This sequence joins TRBV5-1 and TRBJ2-7; 7 nucleotides agree with TRBD2. Germline loops: CDR1 SGHRS, CDR2 YFSETQ. Trimming at V came to 4 bases and at J to 3 bases, leaving 10 bases not matched to a gene. CDR3 size: 15 residues. The CDR3 loop reads CASSQPGTTGYEQYF. Here the CDR3 DNA reads TGCGCCAGCAGCCAACCCGGGACTACAGGCTACGAGCAGTACTTC.

This clone was seen more than once but under ten times. The DNA for the CDR3 is TGTGCCAGCAGTGAACAGAACTACGAGCAGTACTTC. Translation: CASSEQNYEQYF. This chain joins TRBV6-1 and TRBJ2-7; D not resolved. The CDR3 extends over 12 amino acids. Trimming stripped 2 bases from V and 3 bases from J, with 5 bases between. Germline V gene lookup returns CDR1 MNHNS and CDR2 SASEGT.

The V call is TRBV6-5, the J call TRBJ1-6; D unresolved. V dropped 5 bases and J dropped 10 bases, with 15 bases sitting between them. The CDR3 has 14 amino acids. Germline assignment: CDR1 MNHEY and CDR2 SVGAGI. The CDR3 DNA reads as TGTGCCAGCAGTCCCCGGGATCTAGGATCACCCCTCCACTTT. Amino acids: CASSPRDLGSPLHF.

The CDR3: CAWSMLDRVAGELFF. The CDR3 DNA reads TGTGCCTGGAGTATGTTGGACAGGGTGGCCGGGGAGCTGTTTTTT. The chain employs TRBV30 and TRBJ2-2; 8 nucleotides line up with TRBD1. Germline CDR1 is GTSNPN and CDR2 is SVGIG (reference sequence). This CDR3 is 15 amino acids long. V shed 2 bases and J 6 bases; nucleotides not matched to a gene: 8.

The chain recombines TRBV29-1 with TRBJ1-1; D is possibly TRBD1 (5 bases). Germline V gene sequence: CDR1 SQVTM, CDR2 ANQGSEA. V dropped 6 bases and J dropped 1 base, with 12 bases sitting between them. CDR3 length equals 13 residues. The CDR3 bases are TGCAGCGTCGCCCTGGGGGGGAACACTGAAGCTTTCTTT. Its protein product is CSVALGGNTEAFF.

The chain couples TRBV7-2 to TRBJ2-5, with 9 bases aligning to TRBD2. The germline CDR1 and CDR2 sequences are SGHTA and FQGNSA. The CDR3 loop spans 14 amino acids. V shed 6 bases and J 2 bases; nucleotides not matched to a gene: 4. The CDR3 spells CASSRGGVQETQYF. CDR3 sequence (DNA): TGTGCCAGCAGTCGCGGGGGGGTGCAAGAGACCCAGTACTTC.

The chain employs TRBV27 and TRBJ2-1, with D hard to call. Germline V lookup: CDR1 MNHEY, CDR2 SMNVEV (reference sequence). This CDR3 has 13 amino acids. Trimming stripped 3 bases from V and 12 bases from J, with 15 bases between. The CDR3 nucleotides read TGTGCCAGCAGTTTCACCCCCGGCTTCGGGCAGTTCTTC. Protein: CASSFTPGFGQFF.

J is TRBJ2-7 and V is TRBV5-1; D call uncertain. CDR3 size: 14 residues. The V gene lost 4 bases and the J gene lost 3 bases, with 14 bases spanning the gap. CDR1 is SGHRS, CDR2 YFSETQ, per germline. The CDR3 is CASSLLTTNYEQYF. CDR3 nucleotide sequence: TGCGCCAGCAGCCTACTAACCACAAACTACGAGCAGTACTTC.

This chain uses TRBV2 with TRBJ2-5; D possibly corresponds to TRBD1 (6 bases). Deletions cut 6 bases from V and 2 bases from J, with 16 bases between. The CDR3 sequence is 15 residues long. Germline V gene sequence: CDR1 SNHLY, CDR2 FYNNEI. CDR3 residues: CASRYLGTTQETQYF. The CDR3 nucleotides read TGTGCCAGCAGGTACCTAGGGACAACGCAAGAGACCCAGTACTTC.

The chain recombines TRBV7-9 with TRBJ2-1; a weak D match, TRBD2 (6 bases). The CDR3 loop spans 16 amino acids. V was clipped by 6 bases and J by 2 bases, with 17 bases between them. Per the germline V gene, CDR1 is SEHNR and CDR2 is FQNEAQ (reference sequence). In DNA, the CDR3 is TGTGCCAGCAGTTCTGGGGACTTGGGGCCCTACAATGAGCAGTTCTTC. Encoded protein: CASSSGDLGPYNEQFF. The whole variable domain, remainder taken from reference TRBV7-9 and TRBJ2-1, is DTGVSQNPRHKITKRGQNVTFRCDPISEHNRLYWYRQTLGQGPEFLTYFQNEAQLEKSRLLSDRFSAERPKGSFSTLEIQRTEQGDSAMYLCASSSGDLGPYNEQFFGPGTRLTVL.

The genes are TRBV5-1 and TRBJ2-1; 13 bases align to TRBD2. The V gene's germline CDR1 is SGHRS and CDR2 YFSETQ. After removal of 4 bases from V and 7 bases from J, the junction contained 5 bases not matched to a gene. The CDR3 extends over 15 amino acids. CDR3 loop: CASSELAGGPNEQFF. The CDR3 DNA reads TGCGCCAGCAGCGAACTAGCGGGGGGGCCAAATGAGCAGTTCTTC.

V and J are TRBV29-1 and TRBJ1-4, with a weak D call TRBD1 (5 bases). The CDR3 contains 14 residues. Per germline, CDR1 SQVTM and CDR2 ANQGSEA. The V and J ends lost 0 bases and 4 bases respectively, with 9 bases between them. The CDR3 nucleotides are TGCAGCGTTGAAGACTGGGGACGTAATGAAAAACTGTTTTTT. Amino acids: CSVEDWGRNEKLFF.

The chain couples TRBV7-6 to TRBJ1-4; unclear D gene. CDR1 SGHVS and CDR2 FNYEAQ come from the germline V gene. CDR3 length: 15 amino acids. V gave up 5 bases and J gave up 4 bases, with 14 bases separating them. CDR3: CASSPLAALNEKLFF. Written as DNA, the CDR3 is TGTGCCAGCAGCCCCCTGGCAGCCCTTAATGAAAAACTGTTTTTT.

The chain is built from TRBV11-3 and TRBJ2-2; D may be TRBD2 (6 bases). This CDR3 is built from 16 residues. Germline CDR1 reads SGHNT; CDR2 reads YENEEA. Between the trimmed V and J ends, which lost 6 bases and 3 bases, there was a span of 17 bases. CDR3: CASSQQSAGYTGELFF. The CDR3 region has the DNA TGTGCCAGCAGTCAACAAAGCGCGGGATACACCGGGGAGCTGTTTTTT. Complete variable domain (other parts from reference TRBV11-3 and TRBJ2-2): EAGVVQSPRYKIIEKKQPVAFWCNPISGHNTLYWYLQNLGQGPELLIRYENEEAVDDSQLPKDRFSAERLKGVDSTLKIQPAELGDSAVYLCASSQQSAGYTGELFFGEGSRLTVL.